These 27 T cell receptor beta chains were all obtained from the same sample, sequenced in a study of blood T cell repertoires in COVID-19. Only in-frame clones appear in the TCRdb table, and some are missing; sequencing was by immunoSEQ multiplex PCR. The profile shows 250,000 to 350,000 clones, around nine tenths of them singletons. The material sequenced was PBMCs or T cells enriched from blood (not recorded which). These receptors were taken from a man in his 60s who had recovered from COVID-19.

This chain uses TRBV11-2 with TRBJ1-2; the D gene is possibly TRBD1 (5 bases). V lost 1 base and J 7 bases, leaving 13 bases between the germline ends. The CDR3 totals 14 residues. Germline lookup yields CDR1 SGHAT and CDR2 FQNNGV. CDR3 loop: CASSLGGGLRGYTF. For the CDR3, the DNA is TGTGCCAGCAGCTTAGGGGGGGGATTGCGTGGCTACACCTTC.

V and J are TRBV4-1 and TRBJ1-6; D not resolved. Trimming removed 1 base at V and 0 bases at J, with 7 bases between. Germline V gene data show CDR1 as MGHRA and CDR2 as YSYEKL. The CDR3 is made up of 16 amino acids. CDR3 nucleotides: TGCGCCAGCAGCCAAGTCACGGGCTCCTATAATTCACCCCTCCACTTT. Protein: CASSQVTGSYNSPLHF.

This clone was recorded only once. The V gene is TRBV14, the J gene TRBJ2-1; TRBD2 agrees at 8 bases. V lost 1 base, J lost 7 bases, and 9 bases stayed unmatched. Germline V gene sequence: CDR1 SGHDN, CDR2 FVKESK. The CDR3 has 16 amino acids. DNA for the CDR3: TGTGCCAGCAGCCAAGGGGCTAGCGGGCCTTGGAATGAGCAGTTCTTC. Its protein is CASSQGASGPWNEQFF.

The chain has TRBV5-4 and TRBJ1-3, with a possible D match to TRBD1 (5 bases). V was shortened by 4 bases and J by 4 bases, with 15 bases between the two germline ends. This CDR3 has 15 amino acids. The germline V gene encodes CDR1 SGHNT and CDR2 YYREEE (reference sequence). CDR3 in amino acids: CASSLDKGQGNTIYF. DNA for the CDR3: TGTGCCAGCAGCCTGGACAAGGGGCAAGGAAACACCATATATTTT.

The V call is TRBV11-2, the J call TRBJ2-7; 16 positions match TRBD2. The CDR3 has 18 residues. Losses at the gene ends were 5 bases for V and 3 bases for J; bases not matched to a gene: 10. The germline V gene encodes CDR1 SGHAT and CDR2 FQNNGV. The CDR3 loop reads CASSGGLAGGPRDYEQYF. The CDR3, as DNA: TGTGCCAGCAGCGGGGGACTAGCGGGAGGGCCCCGCGACTACGAGCAGTACTTC.

This clone was observed a single time. The identical CDR3 is also encoded by other nucleotide sequences in the sample. The chain links TRBV4-3 to TRBJ1-5; D may be TRBD1 (6 bases). The CDR3 length is 16 residues. Trimming removed 0 bases at V and 1 base at J, with 10 bases between. Germline V lookup: CDR1 LGHNA, CDR2 YSLEER. The CDR3 region is CASSQDRGGSNQPQHF. The CDR3 coding sequence is TGCGCCAGCAGCCAAGACAGGGGCGGGAGCAATCAGCCCCAGCATTTT.

The chain links TRBV11-2 to TRBJ2-1; D unclear. The CDR3 has 13 amino acids. CDR1 and CDR2 from the germline V gene are SGHAT and FQNNGV. V was shortened by 4 bases and J by 9 bases, with 13 bases between the two germline ends. The CDR3 is CASSYNQAGEQFF. In DNA, the CDR3 is TGTGCCAGCAGCTATAACCAAGCAGGTGAGCAGTTCTTC.

This chain links TRBV30 with TRBJ2-7; a possible D gene is TRBD2 (5 bases). The CDR3 is 12 amino acids. Between the trimmed V and J ends, which lost 3 bases and 2 bases, there was a span of 8 bases. Germline CDR1 GTSNPN, CDR2 SVGIG (reference sequence). CDR3 residues: CAWRATTYEQYF. DNA for the CDR3: TGTGCCTGGAGGGCGACTACCTACGAGCAGTACTTC.

This chain links TRBV7-2 with TRBJ2-3; TRBD1 might be the D (5 bases). In germline, CDR1 is SGHTA, CDR2 FQGNSA. This CDR3 is built from 13 residues. Trimming shortened V by 8 bases and J by 3 bases, and 12 bases separated the two germline ends. This CDR3 reads CASLTGLTDTQYF. In nucleotides, the CDR3 is TGTGCCAGCCTAACAGGTCTAACAGATACGCAGTATTTT.

V gene TRBV5-1 combines with J gene TRBJ2-3; D may be TRBD2 (5 bases). The V end lost 4 bases, the J end lost 4 bases, and 13 bases lay between the germline ends. The CDR3 consists of 14 residues. Germline V lookup: CDR1 SGHRS, CDR2 YFSETQ. The CDR3 reads CASSPAGRADTQYF. Here the CDR3 DNA reads TGCGCCAGCAGCCCGGCGGGTCGGGCAGATACGCAGTATTTT. Based on the CDR3 plus reference TRBV5-1 and TRBJ2-3, the full variable domain is KAGVTQTPRYLIKTRGQQVTLSCSPISGHRSVSWYQQTPGQGLQFLFEYFSETQRNKGNFPGRFSGRQFSNSRSEMNVSTLELGDSALYLCASSPAGRADTQYFGPGTRLTVL.

J is TRBJ1-6 and V is TRBV5-1; 9 positions match TRBD1. The germline V gene has CDR1 SGHRS and CDR2 YFSETQ. The CDR3 length is 16 residues. The V and J ends lost 0 bases and 10 bases, in that order; junction bases with no gene match: 8. The CDR3 region is CASSLAGTGFGSPLHF. The CDR3 DNA reads as TGCGCCAGCAGCTTGGCCGGGACAGGGTTTGGCTCACCCCTCCACTTT.

The chain combines TRBV6-2 or TRBV6-3 with TRBJ2-5; D possibly corresponds to TRBD1 (7 bases). With 5 bases removed from V and 5 bases from J, the gap between germline ends came to 15 bases. Germline assignment: CDR1 MNHEY and CDR2 SVGEGT. CDR3 length: 14 amino acids. The CDR3 nucleotides are TGTGCCAGCAGTAGACAACAGGGGAGGGAGACCCAGTACTTC. Encoded protein: CASSRQQGRETQYF.

The rearrangement joins TRBV18 to TRBJ2-2; TRBD1 matches at 9 bases. The J segment lost 9 bases and the V segment lost 6 bases, leaving 8 bases of the junction unmatched. The germline V gene encodes CDR1 KGHSH and CDR2 LQKENI. The CDR3 runs 14 residues. CDR3 residues: CASSQGTGYRELFF. The CDR3 nucleotides read TGTGCCAGCTCCCAAGGGACAGGGTACCGGGAGCTGTTTTTT.

The genes are TRBV30 and TRBJ2-1; D is uncertain. CDR1 and CDR2 from the germline V gene are GTSNPN and SVGIG (reference sequence). V was clipped by 2 bases and J by 6 bases, with 5 bases between them. The CDR3 runs to 11 residues. The CDR3 is CAWSRFNEQFF. The DNA for the CDR3 is TGTGCCTGGAGTCGTTTCAATGAGCAGTTCTTC.

The chain links TRBV6-1 to TRBJ2-7, with 10 nucleotides matching TRBD1. V trimming: 2 bases; J trimming: 3 bases; junction bases outside the gene matches: 10. Germline V gene sequence: CDR1 MNHNS, CDR2 SASEGT. CDR3 size: 17 residues. The CDR3 nucleotides are TGTGCCAGCAGTGAAACTTTTCTTAGGACAGGGGGCTACGAGCAGTACTTC. This encodes CASSETFLRTGGYEQYF.

A single count supports this clone. The rearrangement joins TRBV9 to TRBJ2-2, with D perhaps TRBD1 (6 bases). Trimming stripped 5 bases from V and 4 bases from J, with 18 bases between. The CDR3 is 16 residues long. Germline CDR1 SGDLS, CDR2 YYNGEE. CDR3 nucleotides: TGTGCCAGCAGAAAGGGGATACAGGGCGGCACCGGGGAGCTGTTTTTT. This translates into CASRKGIQGGTGELFF.

The CDR3 DNA is TGTGCCAGCAGCCAATTGACAGGGAACGAGCAGTACTTC. Translation gives CASSQLTGNEQYF. The chain carries TRBV7-9 and TRBJ2-7; TRBD1 matches 7 bases. This CDR3 contains 13 residues. The junction had 6 bases not matched to a gene; V was cut back by 5 bases and J by 5 bases. Germline V gives CDR1 SEHNR, CDR2 FQNEAQ (reference sequence).

The chain couples TRBV15 to TRBJ1-5, with D unclear. This CDR3 contains 16 residues. The germline V and J ends were trimmed by 6 bases and 0 bases, with 15 bases remaining between them. Per germline, CDR1 LNHNV and CDR2 YYDKDF (reference sequence). The CDR3 loop is CATSARASYSNQPQHF. In DNA form, the CDR3 reads TGTGCCACCAGTGCGCGAGCTAGCTATAGCAATCAGCCCCAGCATTTT.

The gene calls are TRBV4-2 and TRBJ1-5, with 10 bases matching TRBD1. In germline, CDR1 is LGHNA, CDR2 YNFKEQ. The junction had 13 bases not matched to a gene; V was cut back by 8 bases and J by 6 bases. This CDR3 comprises 16 residues. The CDR3 sequence: CASGTGTGDFTQPQHF. For the CDR3, the DNA is TGTGCCAGCGGTACCGGGACAGGGGATTTCACTCAGCCCCAGCATTTT.

The V gene is TRBV7-6, the J gene TRBJ2-7; D is ambiguous. Germline V gene sequence: CDR1 SGHVS, CDR2 FNYEAQ. Trimming took 1 base from V and 0 from J, leaving 10 bases between them. CDR3 length equals 15 residues. CDR3 DNA: TGTGCCAGCAGCTTAGGAGTTAAGAGCTCCTACGAGCAGTACTTC. It encodes CASSLGVKSSYEQYF.

The genes are TRBV7-9 and TRBJ2-7; perhaps TRBD2 as D (5 bases). The germline V gene has CDR1 SEHNR and CDR2 FQNEAQ (reference sequence). The CDR3 spans 14 residues. Trimming left V 0 bases short and J 6 bases short, with 12 bases between. CDR3 region: CASSLAGYRGEQYF. DNA for the CDR3: TGTGCCAGCAGCTTAGCAGGATATCGGGGCGAGCAGTACTTC. The variable domain in full, with the rest retrieved from reference TRBV7-9 and TRBJ2-7, is DTGVSQNPRHKITKRGQNVTFRCDPISEHNRLYWYRQTLGQGPEFLTYFQNEAQLEKSRLLSDRFSAERPKGSFSTLEIQRTEQGDSAMYLCASSLAGYRGEQYFGPGTRLTVT.

This chain joins TRBV19 and TRBJ2-1; 10 nucleotides line up with TRBD1. V dropped 7 bases and J dropped 8; count of bases not matched to a gene: 5. CDR3 length: 13 amino acids. Per the germline V gene, CDR1 is LNHDA and CDR2 is SQIVND (reference sequence). The CDR3 sequence is CASMGQGFYEQFF. The CDR3 DNA reads as TGTGCCAGTATGGGACAGGGGTTCTATGAGCAGTTCTTC.

This chain connects TRBV7-3 to TRBJ1-5, with 9 bases that match TRBD1. Germline V gene data show CDR1 as SGHTA and CDR2 as FQGTGA. V dropped 1 base and J dropped 5; count of bases not matched to a gene: 15. The CDR3 spans 19 residues. CDR3 protein: CASSLIGRDRVKEDQPQHF. The CDR3 coding sequence is TGTGCCAGCAGCTTAATTGGGAGGGACAGGGTTAAGGAGGATCAGCCCCAGCATTTT.

The V gene is TRBV5-8, the J gene TRBJ1-1; 9 bases align to TRBD1. The CDR3 runs 16 residues. Germline V gene data show CDR1 as SGHTS and CDR2 as YDEGEE. J was trimmed by 3 bases and V by 4 bases; bases with no gene match: 10. Here the CDR3 DNA reads TGTGCCAGCAGCCCAGGACAGGGGTTTTTGGACACTGAAGCTTTCTTT. Translated, it gives CASSPGQGFLDTEAFF. Looking up the rest from reference TRBV5-8 and TRBJ1-1 gives the full variable domain: EAGVTQSPTHLIKTRGQQATLRCSPISGHTSVYWYQQALGLGLQFLLWYDEGEERNRGNFPPRFSGRQFPNYSSELNVNALELEDSALYLCASSPGQGFLDTEAFFGQGTRLTVV.

V gene TRBV19 combines with J gene TRBJ1-1; TRBD1 matches 7 bases. Germline-derived CDR1 and CDR2 are LNHDA and SQIVND (reference sequence). This CDR3 has 14 residues. The J segment lost 1 base and the V segment lost 7 bases, leaving 6 bases of the junction unmatched. Here the CDR3 reads CASNLRGQNTEAFF. The CDR3 DNA sequence: TGTGCCAGTAATCTAAGGGGGCAGAACACTGAAGCTTTCTTT. Full variable domain (remainder filled in from reference TRBV19 and TRBJ1-1): DGGITQSPKYLFRKEGQNVTLSCEQNLNHDAMYWYRQDPGQGLRLIYYSQIVNDFQKGDIAEGYSVSREKKESFPLTVTSAQKNPTAFYLCASNLRGQNTEAFFGQGTRLTVV.

The count of this clone is one. J is TRBJ1-1 and V is TRBV4-1; the D is unclear. The CDR3 sequence is 16 residues long. V was cut by 2 bases and J by 3 bases, with 16 bases left in between. The germline CDR1 and CDR2 sequences are MGHRA and YSYEKL. The CDR3 loop reads CASSQLGEGQDTEAFF. The CDR3 nucleotides are TGCGCCAGCAGCCAATTGGGAGAGGGCCAGGACACTGAAGCTTTCTTT.

This clone was counted only a few times. The V and J genes are TRBV19 and TRBJ2-2, with TRBD2 as a possible D gene (6 bases). Germline assignment: CDR1 LNHDA and CDR2 SQIVND (reference sequence). V lost 4 bases and J lost 4, with 13 bases in between. The CDR3 has 15 amino acids. CDR3 protein: CASSTQTRATGELFF. The CDR3 DNA reads TGTGCCAGTAGTACCCAGACTAGGGCCACCGGGGAGCTGTTTTTT.